Each of the 2 T cell receptor beta chains below was sequenced from the same sample in a study of siplizumab effects on memory and regulatory T cells. Sequenced by immunoSEQ multiplex PCR; TCRdb stores in-frame clones only, minus some. The sample consists of about 120,000 clones, approximately 94% of them appearing once. The sequencing sample was made of non-Treg CD4+ T cells sorted from blood. The receptors were sampled from a human donor in good health.

The chain combines TRBV27 with TRBJ1-5, with unresolved D. CDR1 MNHEY and CDR2 SMNVEV come from the germline V gene (reference sequence). The V end lost 3 bases, the J end lost 0 bases, and 12 bases lay between the germline ends. CDR3 length equals 16 residues. This CDR3 reads CASSFTRSNSNQPQHF. In DNA, the CDR3 is TGTGCCAGCAGTTTTACTAGAAGTAATAGCAATCAGCCCCAGCATTTT.

The chain has TRBV18 and TRBJ2-2, with D unresolved. This CDR3 contains 13 residues. Trimming stripped 3 bases from V and 1 base from J, with 3 bases between. The germline gives CDR1 KGHSH, CDR2 LQKENI. The chain's CDR3 is CASSPRNTGELFF. The CDR3 DNA sequence: TGTGCCAGCTCACCCCGGAACACCGGGGAGCTGTTTTTT.